The 29 T cell receptor beta chains listed next were all sequenced from one sample in a study of control samples from healthy donors and cancer patients. Assay used: immunoSEQ multiplex PCR; TCRdb lists only in-frame clones, some missing. The table has about 80,000 clones, about nine tenths seen once. Sequencing input: blood. These receptors all come from a man between 45 and 60 years old in good health.

The chain couples TRBV6-5 to TRBJ2-2, with a possible D match to TRBD1 (6 bases). Per germline, CDR1 MNHEY and CDR2 SVGAGI. The CDR3 has 14 residues. Trimming removed 7 bases from V and 1 base from J, with 10 bases in between. The CDR3 spells CASMRGKNTGELFF. CDR3 sequence (DNA): TGTGCCAGCATGAGGGGGAAGAACACCGGGGAGCTGTTTTTT.

This chain connects TRBV5-1 to TRBJ1-2; TRBD1 agrees at 7 bases. V lost 1 base to trimming and J lost 6 bases; unmatched junction nucleotides: 9. Germline loops: CDR1 SGHRS, CDR2 YFSETQ. This CDR3 has 15 amino acids. Here the CDR3 reads CASSLNPGQGDGYTF. CDR3 DNA sequence: TGCGCCAGCAGCTTGAACCCAGGGCAGGGGGATGGCTACACCTTC.

The chain links TRBV6-5 to TRBJ2-7, with D perhaps matching TRBD1 (5 bases). This CDR3 comprises 14 residues. V was trimmed by 0 bases and J by 3 bases, leaving 9 bases between them. CDR1 MNHEY and CDR2 SVGAGI come from the germline V gene. DNA for the CDR3: TGTGCCAGCAGTTACTCGCGACAGTTCTACGAGCAGTACTTC. Translating gives CASSYSRQFYEQYF.

The rearrangement joins TRBV4-1 to TRBJ1-6; TRBD1 matches 8 bases. V was clipped by 2 bases and J by 7 bases; unmatched bases: 7. CDR3 length equals 16 residues. Germline CDR1 and CDR2: MGHRA and YSYEKL. The CDR3 DNA sequence: TGCGCCAGCAGCCAAACCGGACAGGGTGGGAATTCACCCCTCCACTTT. Protein: CASSQTGQGGNSPLHF.

In its sample, this clone was seen a few times. The V call is TRBV27, the J call TRBJ2-7; TRBD2 matches 10 bases. Germline CDR1 MNHEY, CDR2 SMNVEV (reference sequence). The J segment lost 4 bases and the V segment lost 6 bases, leaving 3 bases of the junction unmatched. This CDR3 comprises 13 residues. The CDR3 DNA sequence: TGTGCCAGCAGCCGGACTAGCGGTTACGAGCAGTACTTC. It yields the protein CASSRTSGYEQYF.

The gene calls are TRBV14 and TRBJ2-7, with 9 bases lining up with TRBD1. Trimming took 1 base from V and 6 from J; bases not matched to a gene: 10. Germline lookup yields CDR1 SGHDN and CDR2 FVKESK. The CDR3 totals 16 residues. CDR3 nucleotide sequence: TGTGCCAGCAGCCAAGCGCACAGGGGGCGAGTGTCCGAGCAGTACTTC. Its translation is CASSQAHRGRVSEQYF.

The V call is TRBV5-4, the J call TRBJ2-2, with 7 positions matching TRBD2. CDR3 size: 16 residues. In germline, CDR1 is SGHNT, CDR2 YYREEE (reference sequence). The J segment lost 5 bases and the V segment lost 6 bases, leaving 13 bases of the junction unmatched. The CDR3 DNA reads TGTGCCAGCACCCCACGGTTTGCGGGGGATACCGGGGAGCTGTTTTTT. Amino acid sequence: CASTPRFAGDTGELFF.

V gene TRBV2 combines with J gene TRBJ1-1; 7 nucleotides line up with TRBD1. The CDR3 loop spans 12 amino acids. Trimming at V came to 10 bases and at J to 3 bases, leaving 5 bases not matched to a gene. The germline V gene encodes CDR1 SNHLY and CDR2 FYNNEI. CDR3: CATETGDTEAFF. CDR3 DNA sequence: TGTGCCACCGAAACAGGGGACACTGAAGCTTTCTTT.

J is TRBJ2-2 and V is TRBV6-6; 13 bases agree with TRBD2. The CDR3 contains 17 residues. Germline CDR1 MNHNY, CDR2 SVGAGI (reference sequence). V lost 5 bases, J lost 7 bases, and 10 bases stayed unmatched. CDR3 residues: CASSHTSGGANIGELFF. The CDR3 DNA reads as TGTGCCAGCAGTCACACTAGCGGGGGGGCCAATATCGGGGAGCTGTTTTTT.

A remark on this clone: An end of the junction differs from the germline gene, which may be a read error. The V and J genes are TRBV7-2 and TRBJ2-1; D gene ambiguous. The germline V gene has CDR1 SGHTA and CDR2 FQGNSA. The CDR3 sequence is 13 residues long. The CDR3 nucleotides read TGTGCCAGCAGATTAGAACCTAGAAGTGAGCAGTTCTTC. Translation gives CASRLEPRSEQFF.

This clone turned up a few times. The chain employs TRBV3-1 (or the pseudogene TRBV3-2) and TRBJ1-2, with D maybe TRBD1 (6 bases). This CDR3 contains 14 residues. Between the trimmed V and J ends, which lost 3 bases and 8 bases, there was a span of 16 bases. Germline CDR1 is LGHDT and CDR2 is YNNKEL (reference sequence). The CDR3 region is CASSHSTGFGGYTF. The DNA for the CDR3 is TGTGCCAGCAGCCACTCTACAGGGTTCGGAGGCTACACCTTC.

This chain connects TRBV14 to TRBJ2-5, with unresolved D. There are 11 residues in the CDR3. Trimming shortened V by 1 base and J by 7 bases, and 4 bases separated the two germline ends. Germline V gene data show CDR1 as SGHDN and CDR2 as FVKESK. The DNA for the CDR3 is TGTGCCAGCAGCCAAGGACCGACCCAGTACTTC. It encodes CASSQGPTQYF.

The chain recombines TRBV21-1 with TRBJ1-5. TRBV21-1 is assigned pseudogene status. The CDR3 has 15 residues. The CDR3 DNA reads TGTGCCAGCAGCAAACGGGCGAAAGGCAATCAGCCCCAGCATTTT. It codes for CASSKRAKGNQPQHF.

The rearrangement links TRBV19 to TRBJ1-5, with TRBD1 matching over 8 bases. The ends lost 4 bases at V and 6 bases at J; junction bases unmatched: 2. The CDR3 runs 13 residues. The germline V gene has CDR1 LNHDA and CDR2 SQIVND (reference sequence). CDR3: CASSRTGPQPQHF. The CDR3 DNA sequence: TGTGCCAGTAGTAGGACAGGGCCTCAGCCCCAGCATTTT.

V usage is TRBV2 and J usage is TRBJ1-6; D is ambiguous. The V end was cut by 5 bases, the J end by 10 bases, with 12 bases between. Germline V lookup: CDR1 SNHLY, CDR2 FYNNEI. The length of the CDR3 is 13 residues. The CDR3 is CASSPNVGSPLHF. In nucleotides, the CDR3 is TGTGCCAGCAGTCCAAATGTAGGCTCACCCCTCCACTTT.

This chain connects TRBV5-1 to TRBJ1-2; 7 nucleotides agree with TRBD1. V trimming: 4 bases; J trimming: 4 bases; junction bases outside the gene matches: 10. The CDR3 is 15 residues long. The germline V gene has CDR1 SGHRS and CDR2 YFSETQ. CDR3 in amino acids: CASSENVGQSYGYTF. In nucleotides, the CDR3 is TGCGCCAGCAGCGAAAACGTGGGACAGAGCTATGGCTACACCTTC.

CDR3 sequence (DNA): TGTGCCAGCACTCCCAGCGGGGGGGCGGCTGGGGCCAACGTCCTGACTTTC. Amino acids: CASTPSGGAAGANVLTF. The rearrangement uses TRBV7-9 and TRBJ2-6; 10 bases line up with TRBD2. V shed 7 bases, J shed 2 bases, and the junction held 8 bases outside the gene matches. The CDR3 is 17 amino acids. The germline V gene has CDR1 SEHNR and CDR2 FQNEAQ (reference sequence).

The chain joins TRBV2 to TRBJ1-3; D call uncertain. V was trimmed by 6 bases and J by 0 bases, leaving 12 bases between them. The V gene's germline CDR1 is SNHLY and CDR2 FYNNEI. There are 15 residues in the CDR3. The CDR3 DNA reads as TGTGCCAGCAGCACGGCGGGAGCCTCTGGAAACACCATATATTTT. The encoded protein is CASSTAGASGNTIYF.

The rearrangement joins TRBV14 to TRBJ2-5, with D unresolved. Germline V gene lookup returns CDR1 SGHDN and CDR2 FVKESK. CDR3 size: 15 residues. Trimming left V 0 bases short and J 2 bases short, with 10 bases between. The DNA of the CDR3 is TGTGCCAGCAGCCAAGATCTCAGATTTCAAGAGACCCAGTACTTC. Its translation is CASSQDLRFQETQYF.

V gene TRBV6-1 combines with J gene TRBJ2-7, with TRBD1 matching 7 bases. Losses at the gene ends were 2 bases for V and 2 bases for J; bases not matched to a gene: 6. Germline V CDR1 and CDR2: MNHNS, SASEGT. This CDR3 contains 15 residues. CDR3 DNA sequence: TGTGCCAGCAGTGAACCCGGGACAGCCCCCTACGAGCAGTACTTC. Translation: CASSEPGTAPYEQYF.

This clone was counted only a few times. The chain employs TRBV11-3 and TRBJ2-4, with a weak D call TRBD2 (5 bases). The V gene lost 5 bases and the J gene lost 12 bases, with 11 bases spanning the gap. Germline-derived CDR1 and CDR2 are SGHNT and YENEEA. The CDR3 runs 11 residues. The CDR3 reads CASSPVRDQYF. Written as DNA, the CDR3 is TGTGCCAGCAGCCCCGTTCGGGATCAGTACTTC.

The table lists this clone with a count of one. The chain uses TRBV6-1 and TRBJ1-5; 7 bases align to TRBD1. The germline gives CDR1 MNHNS, CDR2 SASEGT. The ends lost 1 base at V and 3 bases at J; junction bases unmatched: 3. The CDR3 has 15 residues. CDR3 coding DNA: TGTGCCAGCAGTGAAGACAGGGGCCACAATCAGCCCCAGCATTTT. The encoded protein is CASSEDRGHNQPQHF.

This clone has a single count. The chain has TRBV5-1 and TRBJ1-3; 7 positions match TRBD1. J was trimmed by 1 base and V by 3 bases; bases with no gene match: 4. CDR1 is SGHRS and CDR2 is YFSETQ in the germline V gene. The CDR3 is 15 residues long. The CDR3 sequence: CASSSTGESGNTIYF. The CDR3 region has the DNA TGCGCCAGCAGCTCAACAGGGGAATCTGGAAACACCATATATTTT.

The rearrangement links TRBV6-5 to TRBJ2-7, with D unclear. This CDR3 comprises 14 residues. Trimming left V 0 bases short and J 6 bases short, with 12 bases between. Germline loops: CDR1 MNHEY, CDR2 SVGAGI. As DNA, the CDR3 is TGTGCCAGCAGTTACTCAAGGACGACATTCGAGCAGTACTTC. Its translation is CASSYSRTTFEQYF.

The rearrangement uses TRBV10-3 and TRBJ1-1; D gene unclear. CDR1 and CDR2 from the germline V gene are ENHRY and SYGVKD. The CDR3 consists of 12 residues. V was clipped by 10 bases and J by 5 bases, with 14 bases between them. For the CDR3, the DNA is TGTGCCACCGCCCAAAGCGTAACTGAAGCTTTCTTT. This sequence encodes CATAQSVTEAFF.

The rearrangement joins TRBV9 to TRBJ2-7; D might be TRBD2 (6 bases). The CDR3 totals 14 residues. With 4 bases removed from V and 5 bases from J, the gap between germline ends came to 16 bases. Germline V lookup: CDR1 SGDLS, CDR2 YYNGEE. In DNA form, the CDR3 reads TGTGCCAGCAGCCCGAAGCTAGGCGGGGACGAGCAGTACTTC. Protein: CASSPKLGGDEQYF.

This chain links TRBV6-2 or TRBV6-3 with TRBJ2-1; 9 nucleotides agree with TRBD1. The CDR3 spans 15 residues. The V and J ends lost 4 bases and 0 bases, in that order; junction bases with no gene match: 1. CDR1 MNHEY and CDR2 SVGEGT come from the germline V gene. CDR3 loop: CASSLTGGSYNEQFF. CDR3 nucleotides: TGTGCCAGCAGTTTGACAGGGGGCTCCTACAATGAGCAGTTCTTC.

The gene calls are TRBV2 and TRBJ2-3, with 10 nucleotides matching TRBD1. The V and J ends lost 2 bases and 3 bases, in that order; junction bases with no gene match: 5. The length of the CDR3 is 16 residues. The germline gives CDR1 SNHLY, CDR2 FYNNEI. The CDR3 nucleotides read TGTGCCAGCAGTGAATGGGTGGGACAGGGGACAGATACGCAGTATTTT. Protein sequence: CASSEWVGQGTDTQYF.

This clone was seen just once. V usage is TRBV18 and J usage is TRBJ1-1, with D possibly being TRBD1 (5 bases). The CDR3 loop spans 16 amino acids. Germline assignment: CDR1 KGHSH and CDR2 LQKENI. The V end was cut by 3 bases, the J end by 6 bases, with 20 bases between. As DNA, the CDR3 is TGTGCCAGCTCACCTAGGGACCGAGGAAGGTTCGCTGAAGCTTTCTTT. It codes for CASSPRDRGRFAEAFF.